This T cell receptor (beta chain) was identified in a study of blood T cell repertoires in COVID-19. Across the whole study: The samples span acute and convalescent COVID-19 from the United States, Italy and Spain.

Losses at the gene ends were 8 bases for V and 3 bases for J; bases not matched to a gene: 4. The CDR3 is 13 residues long. The germline gives CDR1 MNHEY, CDR2 SVGAGI. In the study's own analysis: How many nucleated cells were present was estimated from reference gene primer amplification. Profiled with immunoSEQ multiplex PCR; TCRdb holds only in-frame clones, not every one. Clonal size and the V and J genes are those of that table, whereas D and trimming came from the DNA. The data contain 250,000 to 400,000 clones, around 89% of them singletons. Enrollment of patients from Seattle took place during active infection, with longitudinal follow-up.

The source of this sequence is a woman in her thirties with COVID-19, enrolled during active disease. V is TRBV6-5 and J is TRBJ2-5; 9 bases align to TRBD2. Sequenced material: peripheral blood. CDR3 bases: TGTGCCAGCCGGCTAGCGGGAAAAGAGACCCAGTACTTC. As protein: CASRLAGKETQYF.